This T cell receptor (beta chain) originates from a study of Ad26.COV2.S vaccination and SARS-CoV-2 variants. This clone is a singleton in its sample. The CDR3 consists of 16 residues. The germline V gene has CDR1 KGHSH and CDR2 LQKENI. Trimming removed 5 bases at V and 2 bases at J, with 19 bases between. Documented treatment: 19 received Ad26.COV2.S at low or high dose, single or two shots; about five received placebo; per-sample allocation not given. Samples were taken on day 63 after the first vaccine or placebo injection. Some clones are missing from TCRdb's copy, which holds only in-frame ones; the method was immunoSEQ multiplex PCR. The table lists fewer than 900,000 clones, approximately 88% of them singletons.

The chain carries TRBV18 and TRBJ2-7; TRBD1 might be the D (6 bases). This receptor was obtained from a person between 18 and 65 years old who received the Ad26.COV2.S COVID-19 vaccine or a placebo. The material sequenced was peripheral blood, taken in a trial of Ad26.COV2.S vaccine versus placebo. The CDR3 DNA reads TGTGCCAGCTCATCATTAGACCCGACAGGAACCTACGAGCAGTACTTC. The encoded protein is CASSSLDPTGTYEQYF.